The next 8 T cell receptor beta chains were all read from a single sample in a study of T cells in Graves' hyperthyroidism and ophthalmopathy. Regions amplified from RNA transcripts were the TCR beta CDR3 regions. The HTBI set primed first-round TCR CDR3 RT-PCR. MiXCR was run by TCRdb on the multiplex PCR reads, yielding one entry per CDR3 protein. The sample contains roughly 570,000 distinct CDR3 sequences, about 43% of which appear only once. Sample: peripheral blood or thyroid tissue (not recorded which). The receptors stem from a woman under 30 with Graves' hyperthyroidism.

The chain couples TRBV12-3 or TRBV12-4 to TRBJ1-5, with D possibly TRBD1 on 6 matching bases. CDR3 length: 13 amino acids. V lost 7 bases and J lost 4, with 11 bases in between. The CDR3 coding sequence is TGTGCCAGCACTTACAGGGTTAATCAGCCCCAGCATTTT. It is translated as CASTYRVNQPQHF.

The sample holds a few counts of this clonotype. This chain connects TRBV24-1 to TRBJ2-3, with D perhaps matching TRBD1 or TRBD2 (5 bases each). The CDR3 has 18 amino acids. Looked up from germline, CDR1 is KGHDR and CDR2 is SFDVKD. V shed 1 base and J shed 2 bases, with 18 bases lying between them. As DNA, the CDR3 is TGTGCCACCAGTGATTTAGCGGTACCCAGGGTATACACAGATACGCAGTATTTT. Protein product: CATSDLAVPRVYTDTQYF.

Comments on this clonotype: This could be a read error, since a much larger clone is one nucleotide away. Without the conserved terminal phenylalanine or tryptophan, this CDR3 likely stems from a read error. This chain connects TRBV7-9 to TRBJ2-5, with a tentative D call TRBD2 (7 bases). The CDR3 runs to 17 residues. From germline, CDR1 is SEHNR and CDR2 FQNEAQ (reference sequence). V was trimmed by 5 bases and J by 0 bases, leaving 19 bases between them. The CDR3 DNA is TGTGCCAGCAGCCAAGGGGGGAGAGGGAGGGACCAAGAGACCCAGTACCTC. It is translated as CASSQGGRGRDQETQYL.

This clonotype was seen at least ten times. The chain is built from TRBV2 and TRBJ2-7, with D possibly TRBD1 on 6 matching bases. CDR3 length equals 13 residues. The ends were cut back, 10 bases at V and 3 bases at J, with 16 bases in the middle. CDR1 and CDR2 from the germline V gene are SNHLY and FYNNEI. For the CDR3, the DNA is TGTGCCACCAAATTAGGACAGTTCTACGAGCAGTACTTC. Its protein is CATKLGQFYEQYF. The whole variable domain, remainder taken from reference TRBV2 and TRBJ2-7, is EPEVTQTPSHQVTQMGQEVILRCVPISNHLYFYWYRQILGQKVEFLVSFYNNEISEKSEIFDDQFSVERPDGSNFTLKIRSTKLEDSAMYFCATKLGQFYEQYFGPGTRLTVT.

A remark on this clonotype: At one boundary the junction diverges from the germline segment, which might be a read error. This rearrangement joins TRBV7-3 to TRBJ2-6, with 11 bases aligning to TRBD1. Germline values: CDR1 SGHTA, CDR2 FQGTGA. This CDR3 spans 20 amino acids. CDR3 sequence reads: CASSPGTGGYLASGANVLTF. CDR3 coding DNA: TGCGCCAGCAGCCCCGGGACAGGGGGTTATCTAGCCTCTGGGGCCAACGTCCTGACTTTC.

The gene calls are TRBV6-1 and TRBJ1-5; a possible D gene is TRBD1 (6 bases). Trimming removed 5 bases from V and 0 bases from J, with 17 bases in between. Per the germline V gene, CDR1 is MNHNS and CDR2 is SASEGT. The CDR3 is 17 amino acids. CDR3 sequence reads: CASSPIGDNYSNQPQHF. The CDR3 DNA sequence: TGTGCCAGCAGTCCGATAGGGGACAATTATAGCAATCAGCCCCAGCATTTT.

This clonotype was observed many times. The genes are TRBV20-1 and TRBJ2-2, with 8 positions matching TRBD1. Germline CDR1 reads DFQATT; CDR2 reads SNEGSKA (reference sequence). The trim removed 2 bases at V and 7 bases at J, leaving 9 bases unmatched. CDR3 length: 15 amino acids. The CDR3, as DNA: TGCAGTGCTAGAAAGGGGACAGGTGCAAGCGGGGAGCTGTTTTTT. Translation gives CSARKGTGASGELFF.

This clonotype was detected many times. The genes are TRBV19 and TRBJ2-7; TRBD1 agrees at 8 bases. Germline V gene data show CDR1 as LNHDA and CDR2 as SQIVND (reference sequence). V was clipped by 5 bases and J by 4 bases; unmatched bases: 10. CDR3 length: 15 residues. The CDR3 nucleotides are TGTGCCAGTAGTCCCTGGTACAGGGGGTTATACGAGCAGTACTTC. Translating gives CASSPWYRGLYEQYF.